This T cell receptor beta chain derives from a study of T cell repertoires in aging, cancer and after chemotherapy. In the study overall: Donors were grouped into six age bands spanning 30 or younger through 70 or older. Over several months to years, re-sampled healthy donor repertoires clearly shared clones. The full dataset contained around 10 million TCR reads. Whole-study findings and limits: Age-matched healthy donors had significantly more diverse, less clonal blood TCR repertoires than untreated cancer patients.

Germline loops: CDR1 DFQATT, CDR2 SNEGSKA (reference sequence). The V end was cut by 1 base, the J end by 5 bases, with 11 bases between. The CDR3 runs to 13 residues. A mixed TRB-A/B primer pool amplified rearranged TRB by multiplex touch-down PCR. TCRdb re-called the multiplex PCR reads through MiXCR, storing one row per CDR3 protein. This sample carries some 2,000 distinct CDR3 sequences, approximately 26% of them seen once, and the ten largest clones take over 10%. The template was genomic DNA from peripheral blood, not RNA. With respect to this clonotype: Its antigen is unknown.

This receptor was taken from a human donor in good health. Sequenced sample: blood. V is TRBV20-1 and J is TRBJ2-5; perhaps TRBD2 as D (7 bases). The CDR3: CSARGGGVETQYF. The CDR3 DNA follows: TGCAGTGCTAGAGGGGGGGGCGTGGAGACCCAGTACTTC.